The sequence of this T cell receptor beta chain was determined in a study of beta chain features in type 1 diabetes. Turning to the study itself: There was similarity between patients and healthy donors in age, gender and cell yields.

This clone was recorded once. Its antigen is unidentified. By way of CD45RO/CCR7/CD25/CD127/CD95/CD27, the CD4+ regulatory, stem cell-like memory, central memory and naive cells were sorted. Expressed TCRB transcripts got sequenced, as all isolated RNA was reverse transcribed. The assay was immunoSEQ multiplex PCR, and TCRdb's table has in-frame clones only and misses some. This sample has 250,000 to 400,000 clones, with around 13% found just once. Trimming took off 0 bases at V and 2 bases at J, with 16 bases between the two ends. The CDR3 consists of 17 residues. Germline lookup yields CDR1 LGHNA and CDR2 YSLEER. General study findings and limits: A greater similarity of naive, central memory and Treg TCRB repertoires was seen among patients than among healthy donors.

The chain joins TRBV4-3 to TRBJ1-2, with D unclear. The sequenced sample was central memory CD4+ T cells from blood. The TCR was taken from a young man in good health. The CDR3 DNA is TGCGCCAGCAGCCAAGATAGTGGACGGGCCCCCAACTATGGCTACACCTTC. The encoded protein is CASSQDSGRAPNYGYTF.